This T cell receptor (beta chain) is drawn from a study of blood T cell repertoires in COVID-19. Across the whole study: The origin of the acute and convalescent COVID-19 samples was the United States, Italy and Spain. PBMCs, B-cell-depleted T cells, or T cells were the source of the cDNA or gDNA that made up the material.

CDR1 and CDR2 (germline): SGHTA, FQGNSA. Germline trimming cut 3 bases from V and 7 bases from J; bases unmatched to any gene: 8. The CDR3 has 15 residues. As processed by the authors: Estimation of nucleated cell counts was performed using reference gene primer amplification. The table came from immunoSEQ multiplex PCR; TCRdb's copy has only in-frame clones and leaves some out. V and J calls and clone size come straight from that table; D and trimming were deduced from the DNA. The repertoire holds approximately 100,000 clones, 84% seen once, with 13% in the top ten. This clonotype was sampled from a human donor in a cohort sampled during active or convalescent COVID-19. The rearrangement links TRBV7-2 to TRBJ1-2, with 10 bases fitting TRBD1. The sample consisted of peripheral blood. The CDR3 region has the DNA TGTGCCAGCAGCTTTCGGCGACAGGGGGCATTTGGCTACACCTTC. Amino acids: CASSFRRQGAFGYTF.